This T cell receptor beta chain was identified in a study of breast tumors, draining lymph nodes, adjacent tissues. Broader study findings: The data were judged consistent with most tumor T cells coming from lymph node and expanding in tumor. Compared with lymph nodes, tumors were less diverse; compared with nontumor tissue, more. Luminal-like breast cancer showed significantly greater tumor-nontumor repertoire similarity than basal-like breast cancer did. That most tumor T cells come from lymph nodes remained unproven.

Breast cancer patients provided tissue from their axillary draining lymph nodes. Ten or more counts support this clonotype. The target antigen is unknown. In TCRdb, the multiplex PCR reads were re-called with MiXCR into one record per CDR3 protein. The data contain fewer than 200,000 distinct CDR3 sequences, 30% to 35% of them singletons. This CDR3 comprises 14 residues. The germline V gene has CDR1 SGHTS and CDR2 YDEGEE. V lost 7 bases and J lost 2; bases outside the gene matches: 8. This receptor was identified in a female donor with breast cancer. Some clones in this sample may be carry-over from other donors' samples. The rearrangement links TRBV5-8 to TRBJ2-5; 7 nucleotides align to TRBD2. Source material: axillary lymph node tissue. The CDR3 DNA is TGTGCCAGCCGATGGAGCGGGGTTCAAGAGACCCAGTACTTC. Its translation: CASRWSGVQETQYF.